What follows are 18 T cell receptor beta chains derived from one specimen sequenced in a study of cytomegalovirus exposure and HLA in healthy donors. Amplification used 60 Vbeta primers and 13 Jbeta primers. The repertoire was sequenced with immunoSEQ multiplex PCR; TCRdb's copy has only in-frame clones and lacks some. Of roughly 130,000 clones listed, more than 80% were seen once; the top ten hold over 2.5%. What was sequenced was PBMCs. The source of these receptors is a male donor in good health and CMV-seronegative.

V gene TRBV6-5 combines with J gene TRBJ2-7, with 9 bases aligning to TRBD1. Unmatched junction bases numbered 6, after V lost 7 bases and J lost 5 bases. Per germline, CDR1 MNHEY and CDR2 SVGAGI. The CDR3 covers 13 residues. The chain's CDR3 is CASTTGGSDEQYF. CDR3 nucleotides: TGTGCCAGCACCACAGGGGGCTCGGACGAGCAGTACTTC.

This chain connects TRBV5-1 to TRBJ2-5; D is uncertain. Trimming shortened V by 4 bases and J by 4 bases, and 14 bases separated the two germline ends. From germline, CDR1 is SGHRS and CDR2 YFSETQ. The CDR3 covers 14 residues. CDR3 DNA: TGCGCCAGCAGCCGAGGATCCTTGACAGAGACCCAGTACTTC. Encoded protein: CASSRGSLTETQYF. Supplemented by reference TRBV5-1 and TRBJ2-5, the full variable domain reads KAGVTQTPRYLIKTRGQQVTLSCSPISGHRSVSWYQQTPGQGLQFLFEYFSETQRNKGNFPGRFSGRQFSNSRSEMNVSTLELGDSALYLCASSRGSLTETQYFGPGTRLLVL.

The chain couples TRBV10-3 to TRBJ2-1; 9 bases line up with TRBD1. The CDR3 extends over 15 amino acids. Trimming at V came to 0 bases and at J to 8 bases, leaving 5 bases not matched to a gene. The germline V gene has CDR1 ENHRY and CDR2 SYGVKD. The CDR3 nucleotides are TGTGCCATCAGTGAGTCGAACAGGGGGCCATATGAGCAGTTCTTC. This translates into CAISESNRGPYEQFF.

On this clone: A read error may account for a junction end that differs from germline. CDR3 protein: CSSSLGYFEAFF. The DNA for the CDR3 is TGTTCCAGCAGCTTAGGGTACTTCGAAGCTTTCTTT. The rearrangement links TRBV7-9 to TRBJ1-1; D gene ambiguous. Looked up from germline, CDR1 is SEHNR and CDR2 is FQNEAQ (reference sequence). The CDR3 contains 12 residues.

The chain couples TRBV5-1 to TRBJ1-1, with 8 bases that match TRBD1. Trimming at V came to 0 bases and at J to 7 bases, leaving 8 bases not matched to a gene. The CDR3 loop spans 15 amino acids. From germline, CDR1 is SGHRS and CDR2 YFSETQ. In DNA form, the CDR3 reads TGCGCCAGCAGCTTGGCAATTGGGGGACAGGTTGAAGCTTTCTTT. Protein product: CASSLAIGGQVEAFF.

V gene TRBV28 combines with J gene TRBJ1-3; 8 bases align to TRBD1. Unmatched junction bases numbered 12, after V lost 4 bases and J lost 10 bases. The CDR3 sequence is 15 residues long. Germline loops: CDR1 MDHEN, CDR2 SYDVKM. CDR3 DNA: TGTGCCAGCAGTTCCCTAGGACAGGGAAAACGGACCATATATTTT. It codes for CASSSLGQGKRTIYF.

The chain links TRBV21-1 to TRBJ1-2; TRBD1 was called by the table and not checked on the DNA. TRBV21-1 is recorded as a pseudogene. The CDR3 extends over 17 amino acids. This CDR3 is CASSKVQDRESPYGYTF. CDR3 nucleotides: TGTGCCAGCAGCAAAGTCCAGGACAGGGAGAGTCCATATGGCTACACCTTC.

This clone was observed once. This sequence joins TRBV27 and TRBJ2-7, with 12 nucleotides matching TRBD1. The CDR3 length is 15 residues. CDR1 and CDR2 from the germline V gene are MNHEY and SMNVEV (reference sequence). The J segment lost 5 bases and the V segment lost 5 bases, leaving 7 bases of the junction unmatched. CDR3 protein: CASSRDRGHVHEQYF. For the CDR3, the DNA is TGTGCCAGCAGTCGGGACAGGGGGCATGTCCACGAGCAGTACTTC.

The sample holds a few counts of this clone. The chain couples TRBV7-2 to TRBJ1-1; possibly TRBD1 for D (6 bases). CDR3 length: 15 residues. Germline V gives CDR1 SGHTA, CDR2 FQGNSA. V was cut by 1 base and J by 5 bases, with 14 bases left in between. The CDR3 sequence: CASSLGPRGGTEAFF. The DNA of the CDR3 is TGTGCCAGCAGCTTAGGCCCCAGGGGAGGGACTGAAGCTTTCTTT.

The chain is built from TRBV5-4 and TRBJ1-1; 7 bases fit TRBD1. The CDR3 has 17 amino acids. Germline loops: CDR1 SGHNT, CDR2 YYREEE (reference sequence). V gave up 0 bases and J gave up 0 bases; unmatched junction bases: 8. CDR3 sequence reads: CASSLGGGWGVNTEAFF. In DNA form, the CDR3 reads TGTGCCAGCAGCTTGGGAGGGGGCTGGGGAGTGAACACTGAAGCTTTCTTT.

The genes are TRBV14 and TRBJ1-2, with D possibly matching TRBD1 (5 bases). The V gene lost 1 base and the J gene lost 3 bases, with 12 bases spanning the gap. The CDR3 length is 15 residues. Germline CDR1 is SGHDN and CDR2 is FVKESK. The CDR3 spells CASSQGGRVDYGYTF. In nucleotides, the CDR3 is TGTGCCAGCAGCCAAGGGGGCAGGGTGGACTATGGCTACACCTTC.

V gene TRBV7-2 combines with J gene TRBJ2-7; 7 bases are shared with TRBD2. Germline-derived CDR1 and CDR2 are SGHTA and FQGNSA. Germline trimming cut 7 bases from V and 3 bases from J; bases unmatched to any gene: 12. The CDR3 has 15 amino acids. The CDR3 reads CASTVSAGEYYEQYF. The CDR3 nucleotides read TGTGCCAGCACCGTATCGGCGGGAGAGTACTACGAGCAGTACTTC.

V is TRBV2 and J is TRBJ1-2, with 9 bases identical to TRBD1. CDR1 SNHLY and CDR2 FYNNEI come from the germline V gene. V lost 4 bases to trimming and J lost 8 bases; unmatched junction nucleotides: 2. There are 12 residues in the CDR3. CDR3 amino acids: CASSGDREGYTF. The CDR3 DNA sequence: TGTGCCAGCAGTGGGGACAGGGAGGGCTACACCTTC. Full variable domain (missing parts from reference TRBV2 and TRBJ1-2): EPEVTQTPSHQVTQMGQEVILRCVPISNHLYFYWYRQILGQKVEFLVSFYNNEISEKSEIFDDQFSVERPDGSNFTLKIRSTKLEDSAMYFCASSGDREGYTFGSGTRLTVV.

The chain links TRBV30 to TRBJ2-3; 9 nucleotides align to TRBD1. The CDR3 spans 15 residues. V dropped 6 bases and J dropped 3; count of bases not matched to a gene: 10. Per germline, CDR1 GTSNPN and CDR2 SVGIG (reference sequence). CDR3 coding DNA: TGTGCCTGCCCCCCGGACAGGGGTGGGACAGATACGCAGTATTTT. Amino acid sequence: CACPPDRGGTDTQYF.

This chain connects TRBV10-1 to TRBJ2-1; a weak D match, TRBD1 (6 bases). V was shortened by 5 bases and J by 0 bases, with 14 bases between the two germline ends. The germline gives CDR1 WNHNN, CDR2 SYGVQD (reference sequence). This CDR3 is built from 16 residues. CDR3 nucleotides: TGCGCCAGCAGTTCGCCTGGACAGCGCTCCTACAATGAGCAGTTCTTC. This gives the protein CASSSPGQRSYNEQFF.

The chain combines TRBV5-1 with TRBJ2-3; 12 bases match TRBD2. The CDR3 covers 16 residues. V gave up 2 bases and J gave up 2 bases; unmatched junction bases: 3. Germline V gives CDR1 SGHRS, CDR2 YFSETQ. CDR3 sequence reads: CASSFGLAGNTDTQYF. CDR3 bases: TGCGCCAGCAGCTTTGGACTAGCGGGGAACACAGATACGCAGTATTTT.

A few counts support this clone. The chain has TRBV6-5 and TRBJ1-1, with D perhaps TRBD1 (6 bases). The CDR3 sequence is 16 residues long. In germline, CDR1 is MNHEY, CDR2 SVGAGI. Trimming left V 2 bases short and J 2 bases short, with 15 bases between. This chain's CDR3 is CASSYHLGTSNTEAFF. In DNA form, the CDR3 reads TGTGCCAGCAGTTACCACCTAGGGACATCTAACACTGAAGCTTTCTTT.

This clone was observed a few times. CDR3 coding DNA: TGTGCCATCAACGAGAAAGGGGGCAACTATGGCTACACCTTC. The encoded protein is CAINEKGGNYGYTF. V and J are TRBV10-3 and TRBJ1-2; 7 bases match TRBD1. Looked up from germline, CDR1 is ENHRY and CDR2 is SYGVKD. The CDR3 has 14 residues. J was trimmed by 2 bases and V by 7 bases; bases with no gene match: 7.